This T cell receptor beta chain was identified during a study of CD8 T cells in Susac syndrome. cDNA came from roughly 0.5 to 1 ug RNA primed by random hexamers. An immunoSEQ multiplex PCR amplified TCR beta CDR3 over 54 Vbeta and 13 Jbeta. TCRdb independently ran MiXCR on the immunoSEQ multiplex PCR reads; one entry per CDR3 protein. The sample lists a few hundred thousand distinct CDR3 sequences, about 90% occurring once. Germline values: CDR1 DFQATT, CDR2 SNEGSKA (reference sequence). The CDR3 sequence is 10 residues long. V gave up 8 bases and J gave up 10 bases, with 12 bases separating them. TCR beta sequencing was performed on blood CD8+ and CD4+ T cells. Control patients had untreated stable or active relapsing-remitting multiple sclerosis by revised McDonald criteria. Through negative isolation, CD4+ and CD8+ T cells were obtained, while TEMRA cells were enriched using FACS.

The receptor comes from a human donor with multiple sclerosis. The V gene is TRBV20-1, the J gene TRBJ1-5; no clear D. The sequenced sample was CD8+ T cells from PBMCs. The CDR3, as DNA: TGCAGTCCTCCGGGAGTCCCCCAGCATTTT. Translation gives CSPPGVPQHF.